The 19 T cell receptor beta chains reported below all come from one sample, sequenced in a study of T cells in Graves' hyperthyroidism and ophthalmopathy. TCR beta CDR3 regions were amplified from RNA transcripts. First-round RT-PCR targeting the TCR CDR3 was performed with the HTBI primer set. MiXCR was run by TCRdb on the multiplex PCR reads, yielding one entry per CDR3 protein. Among around 290,000 distinct CDR3 sequences listed, 13% were seen once. Specimen: blood. All receptors come from a woman aged 25 to 39 with Graves' hyperthyroidism that later progressed to Graves' ophthalmopathy.

Details on this clonotype: This clone may be a read error of a much larger clone one base away. The chain uses TRBV12-3 or TRBV12-4 and TRBJ2-2; D remains ambiguous. Trimming took 7 bases from V and 5 from J, leaving 8 bases between them. The CDR3 totals 12 residues. CDR3 DNA sequence: TGTGCCAGCATGTCGGGTACCGGGGAGCTGTTTTTT. Amino acid sequence: CASMSGTGELFF.

Turning to this clonotype: A clone one base away is much larger, so this may be a read error. The rearrangement uses TRBV7-2 and TRBJ2-1; D gene unclear. The CDR3 is made up of 15 amino acids. Germline V gene data show CDR1 as SGHTA and CDR2 as FQGNSA. For the CDR3, the DNA is TGTGCCAGCAGCCTTGACACGAACTCCTGCAATGAGCAGCTCTTC. It specifies CASSLDTNSCNEQLF.

In this sample, this clonotype turned up many times. This sequence joins TRBV29-1 and TRBJ2-3, with TRBD2 as a possible D gene (5 bases). The CDR3 sequence is 13 residues long. Trimming removed 6 bases from V and 1 base from J, with 11 bases in between. The V gene's germline CDR1 is SQVTM and CDR2 ANQGSEA. The CDR3 here is CSVGKGGTDTQYF. The CDR3 DNA is TGCAGCGTCGGGAAAGGAGGCACAGATACGCAGTATTTT.

This clonotype was observed a handful of times. The genes are TRBV6-2 or TRBV6-3 and TRBJ2-5; D is possibly TRBD2 (6 bases). Trimming took 7 bases from V and 4 from J, leaving 22 bases between them. Germline CDR1 and CDR2: MNHEY and SVGEGT. The CDR3 length is 16 residues. CDR3 sequence (DNA): TGTGCCAGCACCTATGTTCGGGGCGGGGTGCGAGAGACCCAGTACTTC. This encodes CASTYVRGGVRETQYF.

Only a few counts were recorded for this clonotype. V is TRBV25-1 and J is TRBJ2-3; TRBD1 aligns across 7 bases. V shed 6 bases, J shed 1 base, and the junction held 16 bases outside the gene matches. Germline assignment: CDR1 MGHDK and CDR2 SYGVNS. The CDR3 consists of 18 residues. The DNA of the CDR3 is TGTGCCAGCAGGACCTCCGCAGGGGGTTCAGAGGGCACAGATACGCAGTATTTT. Translation: CASRTSAGGSEGTDTQYF.

In its sample, this clonotype was seen many times. The chain recombines TRBV15 with TRBJ2-3; a weak D match, TRBD1 (5 bases). This CDR3 has 15 residues. Germline values: CDR1 LNHNV, CDR2 YYDKDF (reference sequence). Between the trimmed V and J ends, which lost 0 bases and 4 bases, there was a span of 11 bases. The CDR3 DNA reads as TGTGCCACCAGCAGAGAGGACATGCAACCAGATACGCAGTATTTT. Translated, it gives CATSREDMQPDTQYF.

This clonotype was observed many times. V is TRBV30 and J is TRBJ1-4, with D uncertain. Germline lookup yields CDR1 GTSNPN and CDR2 SVGIG (reference sequence). The CDR3 sequence is 13 residues long. V dropped 4 bases and J dropped 3 bases, with 9 bases sitting between them. The CDR3 is CAWTGGANEKLFF. CDR3 DNA sequence: TGTGCCTGGACCGGTGGGGCTAATGAAAAACTGTTTTTT.

The V and J genes are TRBV5-8 and TRBJ2-1; D remains unclear. This CDR3 contains 13 residues. Trimming pared 0 bases from V and 9 bases from J, leaving 10 bases between. Germline CDR1 is SGHTS and CDR2 is YDEGEE. DNA for the CDR3: TGTGCCAGCAGCTTGGCTGGGGTGGGTGAGCAGTTCTTC. Protein product: CASSLAGVGEQFF.

This chain joins TRBV7-8 and TRBJ2-2; weak D call: TRBD2 (6 bases). CDR1 SGHVS and CDR2 FQNEAQ come from the germline V gene. The CDR3 sequence is 15 residues long. Trimming took 9 bases from V and 0 from J, leaving 14 bases between them. In DNA form, the CDR3 reads TGTGCCAGTGGGCGGGGCGGAACGAACACCGGGGAGCTGTTTTTT. Protein sequence: CASGRGGTNTGELFF.

This clonotype was picked up many times. This chain connects TRBV5-5 to TRBJ1-2; D is perhaps TRBD1 (5 bases). Per germline, CDR1 SGHKS and CDR2 YYEKEE (reference sequence). Trimming pared 1 base from V and 4 bases from J, leaving 14 bases between. The CDR3 contains 15 residues. DNA of the CDR3: TGTGCCAGCAGCTTGATTGAAGGGGTCAGCTATGGCTACACCTTC. Translating gives CASSLIEGVSYGYTF.

The chain employs TRBV7-6 and TRBJ2-1; D possibly corresponds to TRBD2 (6 bases). Germline CDR1 SGHVS, CDR2 FNYEAQ. The germline V and J ends were trimmed by 5 bases and 3 bases, with 14 bases remaining between them. This CDR3 spans 15 amino acids. In DNA, the CDR3 is TGTGCCAGCAGCCCGCCGGGCGGGATCTACAATGAGCAGTTCTTC. Protein product: CASSPPGGIYNEQFF.

The gene calls are TRBV19 and TRBJ2-5; D tentatively fits TRBD1 or TRBD2 (5 bases each). V dropped 1 base and J dropped 5 bases, with 11 bases sitting between them. This CDR3 is built from 14 residues. Germline-derived CDR1 and CDR2 are LNHDA and SQIVND (reference sequence). CDR3 region: CASSIAGPHETQYF. The CDR3 coding sequence is TGTGCCAGTAGTATAGCGGGACCCCATGAGACCCAGTACTTC.

The chain couples TRBV30 to TRBJ1-1; D may be TRBD1 (6 bases). The germline V gene encodes CDR1 GTSNPN and CDR2 SVGIG (reference sequence). The V gene lost 4 bases and the J gene lost 0 bases, with 9 bases spanning the gap. The CDR3 totals 13 residues. This CDR3 is CAWTGDLNTEAFF. The CDR3 nucleotides are TGTGCCTGGACAGGGGATCTGAACACTGAAGCTTTCTTT. The full variable domain, its missing parts supplied by reference TRBV30 and TRBJ1-1, is SQTIHQWPATLVQPVGSPLSLECTVEGTSNPNLYWYRQAAGRGLQLLFYSVGIGQISSEVPQNLSASRPQDRQFILSSKKLLLSDSGFYLCAWTGDLNTEAFFGQGTRLTVV.

In its sample, this clonotype was seen many times. The gene calls are TRBV20-1 and TRBJ1-1; 7 nucleotides line up with TRBD1. This CDR3 spans 14 amino acids. V dropped 5 bases and J dropped 3; count of bases not matched to a gene: 9. Germline CDR1 DFQATT, CDR2 SNEGSKA (reference sequence). CDR3: CSADSRQGHTEAFF. The CDR3 DNA follows: TGCAGTGCTGACTCCCGACAGGGCCACACTGAAGCTTTCTTT.

Ten or more counts support this clonotype. The genes are TRBV29-1 and TRBJ2-1; no firm D call. The CDR3 loop spans 11 amino acids. V lost 2 bases, J lost 9 bases, and 8 bases lay in between. In germline, CDR1 is SQVTM, CDR2 ANQGSEA. The CDR3 region is CSVERVGEQFF. In DNA, the CDR3 is TGCAGCGTTGAAAGAGTTGGTGAGCAGTTCTTC.

As to this clonotype: A read error may be the cause here, since a much bigger clone is one base away. The chain joins TRBV7-9 to TRBJ2-3, with 11 bases lining up with TRBD2. V was clipped by 6 bases and J by 3 bases; unmatched bases: 11. This CDR3 contains 17 residues. CDR1 and CDR2 (germline): SEHNR, FQNEAQ (reference sequence). CDR3 amino acids: CASRRVTSGSVTDTQYF. CDR3 bases: TGTGCCAGCAGGAGGGTCACTAGCGGGAGTGTAACAGATACGCAGTATTTT.

The CDR3 is CASSSAARGLSNIQYF. Written as DNA, the CDR3 is TGTGCCAGCAGCTCCGCAGCCAGGGGTCTCTCGAACATTCAGTACTTC. This chain joins TRBV5-4 and TRBJ2-4, with D maybe TRBD1 (6 bases). Trimming cost V 3 bases and J 7 bases, with 20 bases left between them. CDR1 SGHNT and CDR2 YYREEE come from the germline V gene (reference sequence). The CDR3 extends over 16 amino acids.

Ten or more counts support this clonotype. The gene calls are TRBV20-1 and TRBJ2-5; 9 positions match TRBD2. This CDR3 region has 16 residues. J lost 0 bases, V lost 1 base, and 6 bases had no gene match. Germline V CDR1 and CDR2: DFQATT, SNEGSKA (reference sequence). In DNA form, the CDR3 reads TGCAGTGCTAGAGCTGCTAGCGGGAATTACCAAGAGACCCAGTACTTC. Translation gives CSARAASGNYQETQYF.

This clonotype appeared a few times. CDR3 nucleotides: TGTGCCAGCGGTAGGGGGGTAGGCCCCTACGAGCAGTACTTC. The encoded protein is CASGRGVGPYEQYF. V usage is TRBV6-1 and J usage is TRBJ2-7, with D perhaps matching TRBD1 or TRBD2 (6 bases each). Germline V lookup: CDR1 MNHNS, CDR2 SASEGT. CDR3 length: 14 amino acids. V lost 8 bases, J lost 2 bases, and 16 bases lay in between.